The clone carrying this T cell receptor beta chain came up a few times. The J segment lost 4 bases and the V segment lost 2 bases, leaving 6 bases of the junction unmatched. In germline, CDR1 is SGHRS, CDR2 YFSETQ. The length of the CDR3 is 15 residues. How the authors handled the data: Estimates of nucleated cell counts were drawn from the amplification of reference gene primers. Measured with immunoSEQ multiplex PCR; TCRdb has only the in-frame clones, and not every one. That table gives V, J and clone size, and the DNA gave D and trimming. This table has under 85,000 clones, under 80% appearing once. This sample was included in a study of blood T cell repertoires in COVID-19. Study-level information: Researchers got acute and convalescent COVID-19 samples from the United States, Italy and Spain. Sources were T cells, B-cell-depleted T cells, or PBMCs; the material itself was cDNA or gDNA.

The sequencing sample was made of peripheral blood. This TCR came from a human donor in a cohort sampled during active COVID-19. The genes are TRBV5-1 and TRBJ2-1, with TRBD2 matching over 7 bases. CDR3 coding DNA: TGCGCCAGCAGCTTCGGCGGGGGTGGTTACAATGAGCAGTTCTTC. It specifies CASSFGGGGYNEQFF.